The 15 T cell receptor beta chains in this list originate from one sample, sequenced in a study of shared clonotypes between healthy human individuals. It was CD45RO-negative cells, positively selected for CCR7, that made up naive CD8 cells, with terminally differentiated effector memory CD45RA+ cells excluded. Sequenced by immunoSEQ multiplex PCR; TCRdb stores in-frame clones only, minus some. The sample lists over 2 million clones; around 96% were seen once. The sequencing input was naive CD8+ T cells sorted from blood. The receptor set was obtained from a man aged 18 to 30 in good health.

J is TRBJ2-7 and V is TRBV7-9; D is unclear. The germline V gene has CDR1 SEHNR and CDR2 FQNEAQ (reference sequence). V lost 5 bases and J 0 bases, leaving 14 bases between the germline ends. The CDR3 spans 15 residues. The CDR3 is CASSPRTSSSYEQYF. DNA for the CDR3: TGTGCCAGCAGCCCCCGGACCTCCAGCTCCTACGAGCAGTACTTC. Supplemented by reference TRBV7-9 and TRBJ2-7, the full variable domain reads DTGVSQNPRHKITKRGQNVTFRCDPISEHNRLYWYRQTLGQGPEFLTYFQNEAQLEKSRLLSDRFSAERPKGSFSTLEIQRTEQGDSAMYLCASSPRTSSSYEQYFGPGTRLTVT.

V gene TRBV9 combines with J gene TRBJ1-3; D not resolved. This CDR3 comprises 16 residues. Trimming took 0 bases from V and 0 from J, leaving 10 bases between them. The V gene's germline CDR1 is SGDLS and CDR2 YYNGEE. The CDR3 DNA sequence: TGTGCCAGCAGCGTAGAGATTGCGAGCTCTGGAAACACCATATATTTT. It translates to CASSVEIASSGNTIYF.

The V gene is TRBV4-3, the J gene TRBJ2-1; no firm D call. CDR3 length equals 13 residues. Trimming left V 4 bases short and J 7 bases short, with 11 bases between. Looked up from germline, CDR1 is LGHNA and CDR2 is YSLEER. CDR3 sequence (DNA): TGCGCCAGCAGCCTCACTCTGGGGAATGAGCAGTTCTTC. Residues: CASSLTLGNEQFF.

The chain links TRBV5-8 to TRBJ2-7; D gene uncertain. The V end was cut by 0 bases, the J end by 4 bases, with 8 bases between. There are 13 residues in the CDR3. Germline V CDR1 and CDR2: SGHTS, YDEGEE. The CDR3 region has the DNA TGTGCCAGCAGCTTGGCCTTCGGGTACGAGCAGTACTTC. Translated: CASSLAFGYEQYF.

This chain links TRBV11-1 with TRBJ2-7; D possibly corresponds to TRBD2 (6 bases). The germline V gene encodes CDR1 SGHAT and CDR2 FQDESV (reference sequence). The ends were cut back, 3 bases at V and 0 bases at J, with 6 bases in the middle. CDR3 length equals 13 residues. The CDR3 spells CASSLGGSYEQYF. CDR3 DNA sequence: TGTGCCAGCAGCTTGGGAGGCTCCTACGAGCAGTACTTC.

This sequence joins TRBV6-1 and TRBJ1-1; no firm D call. V was clipped by 3 bases and J by 1 base, with 12 bases between them. CDR1 MNHNS and CDR2 SASEGT come from the germline V gene. CDR3 length: 15 residues. For the CDR3, the DNA is TGTGCCAGCAGTGATACTATCAGTCCGAACACTGAAGCTTTCTTT. It yields the protein CASSDTISPNTEAFF.

This sequence joins TRBV4-1 and TRBJ2-7, with D possibly being TRBD2 (5 bases). Per the germline V gene, CDR1 is MGHRA and CDR2 is YSYEKL. Trimming removed 3 bases at V and 3 bases at J, with 12 bases between. The CDR3 runs 14 residues. The CDR3 nucleotides are TGCGCCAGCAGCCACGCATTTGCGGGCTACGAGCAGTACTTC. Its protein is CASSHAFAGYEQYF.

V usage is TRBV11-2 and J usage is TRBJ2-7, with TRBD2 as a possible D gene (6 bases). Germline CDR1 and CDR2: SGHAT and FQNNGV. V was pared by 1 base and J by 2 bases, with 12 bases between. This CDR3 contains 15 residues. Written as DNA, the CDR3 is TGTGCCAGCAGCTTAGGCCTAGCGTCTACCTACGAGCAGTACTTC. Amino acids: CASSLGLASTYEQYF.

This clone was seen more than once but under ten times. V gene TRBV7-8 combines with J gene TRBJ1-5; tentative D call: TRBD1 (5 bases). CDR3 length equals 13 residues. Germline values: CDR1 SGHVS, CDR2 FQNEAQ. V shed 4 bases and J shed 5 bases, with 9 bases lying between them. The CDR3 region has the DNA TGTGCCAGCAGCTCCCGGGGGGATCAGCCCCAGCATTTT. The encoded protein is CASSSRGDQPQHF. The full variable domain, its missing parts supplied by reference TRBV7-8 and TRBJ1-5, is GAGVSQSPRYKVAKRGQDVALRCDPISGHVSLFWYQQALGQGPEFLTYFQNEAQLDKSGLPSDRFFAERPEGSVSTLKIQRTQQEDSAVYLCASSSRGDQPQHFGDGTRLSIL.

Regarding this clone: The sample has other DNA sequences that encode this CDR3 too. This sequence joins TRBV6-5 and TRBJ2-7; a possible D gene is TRBD2 (6 bases). This CDR3 comprises 13 residues. Between the trimmed V and J ends, which lost 2 bases and 2 bases, there was a span of 7 bases. CDR1 and CDR2 from the germline V gene are MNHEY and SVGAGI. This chain's CDR3 is CASSYGGTYEQYF. The CDR3 DNA reads TGTGCCAGCAGTTACGGAGGGACCTACGAGCAGTACTTC.

The chain links TRBV6-5 to TRBJ2-1; maybe TRBD1 (5 bases). Germline CDR1 reads MNHEY; CDR2 reads SVGAGI. This CDR3 has 12 amino acids. Trimming pared 2 bases from V and 9 bases from J, leaving 8 bases between. The CDR3 reads CASSYQGVEQFF. CDR3 sequence (DNA): TGTGCCAGCAGTTACCAGGGTGTTGAGCAGTTCTTC.

About this clone itself: The same CDR3 arises from other DNA sequences in this sample as well. The rearrangement uses TRBV6-5 and TRBJ1-1; D possibly corresponds to TRBD1 (5 bases). This CDR3 spans 14 amino acids. Germline CDR1 and CDR2: MNHEY and SVGAGI. V lost 6 bases, J lost 1 base, and 12 bases lay in between. This chain's CDR3 is CASSPGGENTEAFF. CDR3 in DNA: TGTGCCAGCAGCCCCGGGGGAGAGAACACTGAAGCTTTCTTT.

Turning to this clone: This sample includes further DNA sequences coding for the same CDR3. The V gene is TRBV29-1, the J gene TRBJ2-4; 9 positions agree with TRBD1. Germline-derived CDR1 and CDR2 are SQVTM and ANQGSEA. V lost 6 bases to trimming and J lost 3 bases; unmatched junction nucleotides: 3. The CDR3 extends over 13 amino acids. For the CDR3, the DNA is TGCAGCGTGATGGGACAGGGCAAAAACATTCAGTACTTC. Its protein is CSVMGQGKNIQYF. Full variable domain (missing parts from reference TRBV29-1 and TRBJ2-4): SAVISQKPSRDICQRGTSLTIQCQVDSQVTMMFWYRQQPGQSLTLIATANQGSEATYESGFVIDKFPISRPNLTFSTLTVSNMSPEDSSIYLCSVMGQGKNIQYFGAGTRLSVL.

Of note for this clone: The sample has other DNA sequences that encode this CDR3 too. This chain links TRBV7-9 with TRBJ1-6; 7 bases match TRBD1. Per germline, CDR1 SEHNR and CDR2 FQNEAQ (reference sequence). The CDR3 totals 14 residues. The V segment lost 5 bases and the J segment 4 bases; nucleotides outside the gene matches: 2. The DNA of the CDR3 is TGTGCCAGCAGCCCGGACAGGTATAATTCACCCCTCCACTTT. It specifies CASSPDRYNSPLHF.

The chain's CDR3 is CASGHSGGRVPGNEQFF. CDR3 nucleotide sequence: TGTGCCAGCGGGCATTCGGGCGGGAGGGTCCCGGGGAATGAGCAGTTCTTC. The rearrangement uses TRBV7-8 and TRBJ2-1, with 9 bases identical to TRBD2. CDR1 is SGHVS, CDR2 FQNEAQ, per germline. J gave up 7 bases and V 8 bases, and 18 bases lay outside the gene matches. The CDR3 contains 17 residues.